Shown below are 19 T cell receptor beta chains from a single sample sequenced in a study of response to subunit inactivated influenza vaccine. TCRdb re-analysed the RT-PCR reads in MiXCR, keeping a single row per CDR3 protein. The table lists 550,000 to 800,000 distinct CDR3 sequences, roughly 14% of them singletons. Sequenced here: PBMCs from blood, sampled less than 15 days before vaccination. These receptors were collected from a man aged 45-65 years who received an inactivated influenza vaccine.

CDR3 in DNA: TGTGCCAGCAGCGTAGATCCAGGGGGAGATACGCAGTATTTT. Translated: CASSVDPGGDTQYF. V and J are TRBV9 and TRBJ2-3; 7 bases line up with TRBD1. Losses at the gene ends were 0 bases for V and 5 bases for J; bases not matched to a gene: 3. The germline CDR1 and CDR2 sequences are SGDLS and YYNGEE. CDR3 length: 14 residues.

Here the CDR3 reads CASSAGFFSGGSTGELFF. The CDR3 bases are TGTGCCAGCAGTGCCGGGTTTTTTTCGGGAGGGTCCACCGGGGAGCTGTTTTTT. V gene TRBV6-2 or TRBV6-3 combines with J gene TRBJ2-2; 8 nucleotides line up with TRBD2. J lost 4 bases, V lost 5 bases, and 15 bases had no gene match. The CDR3 loop spans 18 amino acids. CDR1 is MNHEY, CDR2 SVGEGT, per germline.

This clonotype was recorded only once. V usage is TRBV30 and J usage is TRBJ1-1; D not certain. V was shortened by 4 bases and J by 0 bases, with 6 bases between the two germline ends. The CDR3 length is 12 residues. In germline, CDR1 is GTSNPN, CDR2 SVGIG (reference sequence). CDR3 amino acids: CAWTLLNTEAFF. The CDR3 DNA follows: TGTGCCTGGACGCTCTTGAACACTGAAGCTTTCTTT.

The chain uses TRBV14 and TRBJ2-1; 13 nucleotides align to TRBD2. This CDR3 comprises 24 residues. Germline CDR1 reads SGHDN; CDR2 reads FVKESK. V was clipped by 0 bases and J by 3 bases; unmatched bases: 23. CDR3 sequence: CASSQDQGLVGLGLAGAVYNEQFF. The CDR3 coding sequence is TGTGCCAGCAGCCAAGACCAGGGCTTGGTAGGGCTTGGACTAGCGGGAGCGGTCTACAATGAGCAGTTCTTC.

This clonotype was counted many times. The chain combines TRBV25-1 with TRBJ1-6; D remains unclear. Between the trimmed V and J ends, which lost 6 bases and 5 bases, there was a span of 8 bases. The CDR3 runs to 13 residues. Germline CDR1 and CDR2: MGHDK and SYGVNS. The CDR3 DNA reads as TGTGCCAGCAGCACACGTGATAATTCACCCCTCCACTTT. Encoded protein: CASSTRDNSPLHF.

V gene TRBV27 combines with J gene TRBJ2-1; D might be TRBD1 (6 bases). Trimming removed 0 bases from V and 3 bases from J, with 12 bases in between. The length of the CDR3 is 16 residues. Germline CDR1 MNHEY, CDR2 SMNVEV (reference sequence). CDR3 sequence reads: CASSLSRTVLYNEQFF. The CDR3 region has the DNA TGTGCCAGCAGTTTATCCCGGACAGTACTCTACAATGAGCAGTTCTTC.

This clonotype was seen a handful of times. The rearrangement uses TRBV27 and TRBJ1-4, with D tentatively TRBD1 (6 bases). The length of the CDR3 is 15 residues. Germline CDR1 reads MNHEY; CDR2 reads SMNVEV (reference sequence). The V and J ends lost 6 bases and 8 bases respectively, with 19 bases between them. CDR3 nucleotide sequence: TGTGCCAGCAGCCGTAGGGGGGGCGCGGCGGAAAAACTGTTTTTT. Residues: CASSRRGGAAEKLFF.

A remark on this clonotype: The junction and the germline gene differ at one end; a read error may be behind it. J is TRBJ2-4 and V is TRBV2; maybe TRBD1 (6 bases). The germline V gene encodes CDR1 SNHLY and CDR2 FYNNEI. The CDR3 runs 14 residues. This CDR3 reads CASRGASGKNIRYF. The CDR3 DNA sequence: TGTGCCAGCAGGGGGGCGTCGGGGAAAAACATTCGGTACTTC.

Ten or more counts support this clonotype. The CDR3 is CASSQVFSFYGYTF. In nucleotides, the CDR3 is TGCGCCAGCAGCCAAGTATTTAGCTTCTATGGCTACACCTTC. The rearrangement links TRBV4-1 to TRBJ1-2; no definite D call. The germline CDR1 and CDR2 sequences are MGHRA and YSYEKL. This CDR3 spans 14 amino acids. V gave up 1 base and J gave up 4 bases, with 10 bases separating them.

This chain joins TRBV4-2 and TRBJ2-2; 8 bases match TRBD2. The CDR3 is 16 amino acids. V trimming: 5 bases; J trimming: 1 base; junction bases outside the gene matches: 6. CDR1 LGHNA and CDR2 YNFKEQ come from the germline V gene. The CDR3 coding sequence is TGTGCCAGCAGCTACGATCTAGCGGGGAACACCGGGGAGCTGTTTTTT. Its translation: CASSYDLAGNTGELFF.

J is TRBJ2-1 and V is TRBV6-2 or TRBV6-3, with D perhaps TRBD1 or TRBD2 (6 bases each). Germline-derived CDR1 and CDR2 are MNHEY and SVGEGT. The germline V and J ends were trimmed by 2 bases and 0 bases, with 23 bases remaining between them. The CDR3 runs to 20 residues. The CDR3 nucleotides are TGTGCCAGCAGTTACCCTAGGGAGGTGGGCGGGACAATCTCCTACAATGAGCAGTTCTTC. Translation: CASSYPREVGGTISYNEQFF.

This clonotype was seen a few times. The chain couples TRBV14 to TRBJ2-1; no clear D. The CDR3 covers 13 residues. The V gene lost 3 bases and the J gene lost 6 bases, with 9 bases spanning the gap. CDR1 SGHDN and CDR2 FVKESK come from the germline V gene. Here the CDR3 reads CASSHLSGNEQFF. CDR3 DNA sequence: TGTGCCAGCAGCCATCTTTCAGGCAATGAGCAGTTCTTC.

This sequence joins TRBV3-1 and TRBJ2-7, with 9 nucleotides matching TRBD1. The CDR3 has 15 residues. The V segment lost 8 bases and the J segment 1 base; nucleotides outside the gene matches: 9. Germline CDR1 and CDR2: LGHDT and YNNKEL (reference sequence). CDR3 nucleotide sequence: TGTGCCAGCGGGGACAGGGCCGGTTTTTCCTACGAGCAGTACTTC. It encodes CASGDRAGFSYEQYF.

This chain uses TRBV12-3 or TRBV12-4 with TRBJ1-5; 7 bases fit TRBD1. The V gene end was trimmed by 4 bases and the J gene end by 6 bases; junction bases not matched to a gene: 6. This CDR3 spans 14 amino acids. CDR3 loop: CASSSTTGIQPQHF. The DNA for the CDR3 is TGTGCCAGCAGTTCTACGACAGGGATTCAGCCCCAGCATTTT.

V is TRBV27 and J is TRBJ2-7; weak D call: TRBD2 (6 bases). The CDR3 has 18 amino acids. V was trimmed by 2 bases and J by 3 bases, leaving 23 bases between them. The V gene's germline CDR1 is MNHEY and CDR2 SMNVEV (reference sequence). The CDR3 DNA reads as TGTGCCAGCAGTTTAGACCCTCCGCGGGGCCTTAAGGACTACGAGCAGTACTTC. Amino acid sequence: CASSLDPPRGLKDYEQYF.

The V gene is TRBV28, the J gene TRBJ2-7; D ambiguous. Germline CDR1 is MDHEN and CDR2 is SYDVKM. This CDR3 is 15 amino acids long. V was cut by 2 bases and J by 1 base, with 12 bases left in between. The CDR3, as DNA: TGTGCCAGCAGTTTAGGACCGGGCTCATCCTACGAGCAGTACTTC. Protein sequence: CASSLGPGSSYEQYF.

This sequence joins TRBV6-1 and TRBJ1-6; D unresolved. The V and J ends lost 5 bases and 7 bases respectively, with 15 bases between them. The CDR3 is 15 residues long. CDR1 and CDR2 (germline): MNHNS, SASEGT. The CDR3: CASSQKDGRNSPLHF. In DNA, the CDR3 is TGTGCCAGCAGTCAGAAGGACGGACGGAATTCACCCCTCCACTTT.

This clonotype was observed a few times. The CDR3 loop reads CSAGGGESETQYF. DNA of the CDR3: TGCAGTGCTGGGGGGGGTGAATCGGAGACCCAGTACTTC. V is TRBV20-1 and J is TRBJ2-5; 7 bases line up with TRBD2. The CDR3 sequence is 13 residues long. Per germline, CDR1 DFQATT and CDR2 SNEGSKA (reference sequence). J lost 5 bases, V lost 5 bases, and 8 bases had no gene match.

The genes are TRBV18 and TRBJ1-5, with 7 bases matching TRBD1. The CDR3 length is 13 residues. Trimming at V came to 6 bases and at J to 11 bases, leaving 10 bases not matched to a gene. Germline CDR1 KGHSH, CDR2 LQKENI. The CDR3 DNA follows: TGTGCCAGCTCGCCCGAACAGGGGTTAACCCAGCATTTT. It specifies CASSPEQGLTQHF. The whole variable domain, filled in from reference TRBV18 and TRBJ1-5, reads NAGVMQNPRHLVRRRGQEARLRCSPMKGHSHVYWYRQLPEEGLKFMVYLQKENIIDESGMPKERFSAEFPKEGPSILRIQQVVRGDSAAYFCASSPEQGLTQHFGDGTRLSIL.